Listed below are T cell receptor beta chains from one sample, sequenced in a study of beta chain features in type 1 diabetes. TCRdb keeps only in-frame clones here, not all; method: immunoSEQ multiplex PCR. This table has about 150,000 clones, roughly 8% appearing once. The source material was central memory CD4+ T cells from blood. These receptors were collected from a man younger than 35 in good health. CDR3s include the opening cysteine and the closing phenylalanine or tryptophan. A D gene is named only where the DNA matches it firmly. Size is omitted from some rows. Given values are once, few, many or a class for expanded clones.

j_call | clone_size | v_call | d_call | cdr3_nt | cdr3_aa
TRBJ1-5 | - | TRBV5-4 | TRBD1 | TGTGCCAGCAGCTTGGCCGGGACAGGGGGTCCTCAGCCCCAGCATTTT | CASSLAGTGGPQPQHF
TRBJ1-1 | - | TRBV28 | TRBD1 | TGTGCCAGCGCCCAGGACAGGGACGGGGACACTGAAGCTTTCTTT | CASAQDRDGDTEAFF
TRBJ2-5 | - | TRBV9 | - | TGTGCCAGCAGCGTAGACAAGCGGGTACAAGAGACCCAGTACTTC | CASSVDKRVQETQYF
TRBJ1-1 | - | TRBV7-3 | - | TGTGCCAGCAGCTTATCTGCTATGAACACTGAAGCTTTCTTT | CASSLSAMNTEAFF
TRBJ2-5 | - | TRBV2 | - | TGTGCCAGCAGTGATTGGGCCAGCCTAGAGACCCAGTACTTC | CASSDWASLETQYF
TRBJ2-1 | - | TRBV4-1 | TRBD2 | TGTGCCAGCAGCCAAGAGGGACTAGGGGGTAACAATGAGCAGTTCTTC | CASSQEGLGGNNEQFF
TRBJ1-2 | few | TRBV4-3 | - | TGCGCCAGCAGCCAAGATCAGGCCACAGTCTGGTATGGCTACACCTTC | CASSQDQATVWYGYTF
TRBJ1-1 | - | TRBV7-2 | - | TGTGCCAGCAGCTTAGTTGGACAAATGAACACTGAAGCTTTCTTT | CASSLVGQMNTEAFF
TRBJ2-7 | few | TRBV6-1 | - | TGTGCCAGCAGTCGGGACATCTCCTACGAGCAGTACTTC | CASSRDISYEQYF
TRBJ2-6 | many | TRBV10-3 | - | TGTGCCATCAGCACAGGGATATCTGGGGCCAACGTCCTGACTTTC | CAISTGISGANVLTF
TRBJ2-1 | - | TRBV7-6 | - | TGTGCCAGCAGCTTAGGACAGGGAGGCAGTGAGCAGTTCTTC | CASSLGQGGSEQFF
TRBJ1-1 | few | TRBV7-9 | TRBD1 | TGTGCCAGCAGACTCTCAGGGGGTGAAGCTTTCTTT | CASRLSGGEAFF
TRBJ1-1 | - | TRBV7-3 | - | TGTGCCAGCAGCCAGCAGGTATTGACTGAAGCTTTCTTT | CASSQQVLTEAFF
TRBJ1-2 | few | TRBV5-6 | - | TGTGCCAGCAGCCTAAACTATGGCTACACCTTC | CASSLNYGYTF
TRBJ1-2 | - | TRBV19 | TRBD1 | TGTGCCAGTGATCCGGGACAGCTTTTTGTCCGTGGCTACACCTTC | CASDPGQLFVRGYTF
TRBJ1-2 | - | TRBV29-1 | - | TGCAGCGTTGATCTGGGGCGGGGTGTCTATGGCTACACCTTC | CSVDLGRGVYGYTF
TRBJ1-1 | few | TRBV30 | - | TGTGCCTGGAGTCTCCTACCGGGGGGTGGCGAAGCTTTCTTT | CAWSLLPGGGEAFF
TRBJ2-7 | - | TRBV6-6 | - | TGTGCCAGCAGTTTTGAGGGTTCGTACTACGAGCAGTACTTC | CASSFEGSYYEQYF
TRBJ2-3 | few | TRBV7-2 | TRBD1 | TGTGCCAGCTCGTACAGGGGGGCAGATACGCAGTATTTT | CASSYRGADTQYF
TRBJ2-1 | - | TRBV5-1 | TRBD1 | TGCGCCAGCAGCTTAATGACAGGGCAGAGCTCCTACAATGAGCAGTTCTTC | CASSLMTGQSSYNEQFF
TRBJ1-1 | - | TRBV7-2 | TRBD1 | TGTGCCAGCAGCTTATTGACAGGGGGCTACGCTGAAGCTTTCTTT | CASSLLTGGYAEAFF
TRBJ1-1 | few | TRBV9 | - | TGTGCCAGCAGATCCCAGGGGAGTGGGACTGAAGCTTTCTTT | CASRSQGSGTEAFF
TRBJ2-3 | many | TRBV6-4 | TRBD1 | TGTGCCAGCAGTGACTTACAGGGGGCCACAGATACGCAGTATTTT | CASSDLQGATDTQYF
TRBJ2-6 | - | TRBV19 | - | TGTGCCAGTAGTTCAGGACTGTCCTCTGGGGCCAACGTCCTGACTTTC | CASSSGLSSGANVLTF
TRBJ1-1 | few | TRBV5-6 | TRBD1 | TGTGCCAGCAGCACCGGGACAGGGGTGTCTTACACTGAAGCTTTCTTT | CASSTGTGVSYTEAFF
TRBJ1-2 | few | TRBV5-4 | TRBD1 | TGTGCCAGCAGCTTCGCCGGGACAGGGGTCGACTATGGCTACACCTTC | CASSFAGTGVDYGYTF
TRBJ1-1 | few | TRBV6-6 | - | TGTGCCAGCAGTAACGGGGTGCACACTGAAGCTTTCTTT | CASSNGVHTEAFF
TRBJ1-1 | few | TRBV18 | - | TGTGCCAGCTCACCACCGAGCGCGAACACTGAAGCTTTCTTT | CASSPPSANTEAFF
TRBJ1-6 | few | TRBV28 | TRBD1 | TGTGCCAGCAGTCTCCCGACGGCAGGGGGACACGATAATTCACCCCTCCACTTT | CASSLPTAGGHDNSPLHF
TRBJ1-5 | - | TRBV15 | - | TGTGCCACCAGCAGATCCCAGGGGCCTCAAAGCAATCAGCCCCAGCATTTT | CATSRSQGPQSNQPQHF
TRBJ1-1 | - | TRBV4-3 | - | TGCGCCAGCAGCCAAGATAGTACAGGGTGGATGAACACTGAAGCTTTCTTT | CASSQDSTGWMNTEAFF